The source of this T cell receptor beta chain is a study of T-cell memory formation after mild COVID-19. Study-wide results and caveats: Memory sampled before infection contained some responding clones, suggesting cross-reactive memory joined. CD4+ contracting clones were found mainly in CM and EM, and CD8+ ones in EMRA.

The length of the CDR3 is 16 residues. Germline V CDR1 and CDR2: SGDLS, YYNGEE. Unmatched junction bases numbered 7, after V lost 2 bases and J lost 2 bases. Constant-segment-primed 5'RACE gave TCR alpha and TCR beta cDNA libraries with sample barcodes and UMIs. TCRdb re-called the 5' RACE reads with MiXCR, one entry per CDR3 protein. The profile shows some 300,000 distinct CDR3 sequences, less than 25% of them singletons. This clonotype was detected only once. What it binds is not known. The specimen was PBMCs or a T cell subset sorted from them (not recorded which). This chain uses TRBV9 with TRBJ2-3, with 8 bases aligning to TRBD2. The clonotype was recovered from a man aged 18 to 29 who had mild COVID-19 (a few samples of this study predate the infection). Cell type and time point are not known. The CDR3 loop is CASSVTGGEVTDTQYF. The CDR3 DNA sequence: TGTGCCAGCAGCGTCACGGGGGGGGAGGTCACAGATACGCAGTATTTT. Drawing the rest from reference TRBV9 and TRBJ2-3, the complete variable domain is DSGVTQTPKHLITATGQRVTLRCSPRSGDLSVYWYQQSLDQGLQFLIQYYNGEERAKGNILERFSAQQFPDLHSELNLSSLELGDSALYFCASSVTGGEVTDTQYFGPGTRLTVL.